These T cell receptor beta chains were read from a single sample in a study of sequential checkpoint blockade in melanoma. The protocol was immunoSEQ multiplex PCR, while the TCRdb copy is restricted to in-frame clones and leaves out a portion. The table includes some 20,000 clones, roughly four fifths detected once. The sequencing here drew on CD8+ T cells sorted from blood (inferred from file names), taken from a patient given nivolumab and ipilimumab in sequence. These receptors originate from a human donor with melanoma. CDR3s include the opening cysteine and the closing phenylalanine or tryptophan. D genes are given only for firm matches. Size tells how often a clone was seen (once, few, many) or the class of an expanded clone, and some rows leave it out.

clone size	J gene	D gene	V gene	CDR3 protein	CDR3 DNA
-	TRBJ1-3	-	TRBV7-6	CASSLESPSSGNTIYF	TGTGCCAGCAGCTTAGAATCCCCCAGCTCTGGAAACACCATATATTTT
-	TRBJ2-1	TRBD2	TRBV6-4	CASSDKAGVPYNEQFF	TGTGCCAGCAGTGATAAAGCGGGGGTTCCCTACAATGAGCAGTTCTTC
-	TRBJ1-4	TRBD1	TRBV7-2	CASSFRQGDRGKLFF	TGTGCCAGCAGCTTCCGACAGGGGGATAGAGGAAAACTGTTTTTT
-	TRBJ2-1	TRBD1	TRBV7-9	CASSPGTGPSYNEQFF	TGTGCCAGCAGCCCCGGGACAGGACCTTCCTACAATGAGCAGTTCTTC
-	TRBJ2-1	-	TRBV28	CASRRGRGDYNEQFF	TGTGCCAGCAGAAGGGGGCGGGGAGACTACAATGAGCAGTTCTTC
-	TRBJ2-5	-	TRBV9	CASSVDGHLQETQYF	TGTGCCAGCAGCGTAGACGGACACCTCCAAGAGACCCAGTACTTC
-	TRBJ2-3	-	TRBV28	CASSLLGPTDTQYF	TGTGCCAGCAGTTTATTGGGCCCCACAGATACGCAGTATTTT
-	TRBJ2-6	TRBD1	TRBV7-9	CASSARDREPGANVLTF	TGTGCCAGCAGCGCCCGGGACAGGGAACCTGGGGCCAACGTCCTGACTTTC
-	TRBJ1-2	TRBD1	TRBV19	CASSIGTGGGYGYTF	TGTGCCAGTAGTATTGGGACAGGAGGCGGCTATGGCTACACCTTC
-	TRBJ1-6	-	TRBV5-1	CASSLATAGEMGPLHF	TGCGCCAGCAGCTTGGCCACGGCGGGGGAAATGGGACCCCTCCACTTT
-	TRBJ2-1	TRBD2	TRBV10-3	CAVGPGGTYNEQFF	TGTGCCGTCGGACCGGGGGGAACCTACAATGAGCAGTTCTTC
few	TRBJ2-7	-	TRBV28	CASSFDRFYEQYF	TGTGCCAGCAGTTTTGACAGATTCTACGAGCAGTACTTC
-	TRBJ1-2	-	TRBV6-5	CASSGDLDLDYGYTF	TGTGCCAGCAGTGGGGACTTAGATCTTGACTATGGCTACACCTTC
-	TRBJ2-7	-	TRBV4-2	CASSQGRDSYEQYF	TGTGCCAGCAGCCAAGGGAGGGACTCCTACGAGCAGTACTTC
-	TRBJ2-7	-	TRBV7-8	CASSLGRGEQYF	TGTGCCAGCAGCTTGGGGCGGGGCGAGCAGTACTTC
-	TRBJ2-7	TRBD2	TRBV5-4	CASSGGLAGSAVYEQYF	TGTGCCAGCAGCGGGGGACTAGCGGGGTCGGCCGTATACGAGCAGTACTTC
few	TRBJ2-7	-	TRBV19	CASSIGQGYEQYF	TGTGCCAGTAGTATTGGCCAGGGTTACGAGCAGTACTTC
-	TRBJ2-7	TRBD2	TRBV6-5	CASSLGLAGDSYEQYF	TGTGCCAGCAGTTTGGGACTAGCGGGAGACTCCTACGAGCAGTACTTC
-	TRBJ2-5	-	TRBV6-6	CASSYSEDLYF	TGTGCCAGCAGTTACTCGGAGGATCTGTACTTC
-	TRBJ2-7	-	TRBV7-6	CASSLDLGDEQYF	TGTGCCAGCAGCTTAGACCTCGGGGACGAGCAGTACTTC
-	TRBJ1-6	TRBD1	TRBV28	CASSLYRGNSPLHF	TGTGCCAGCAGTTTATACAGGGGGAATTCACCCCTCCACTTT
-	TRBJ1-5	-	TRBV28	CASSLGGWDTNQPQHF	TGTGCCAGCAGTTTAGGGGGTTGGGACACAAATCAGCCCCAGCATTTT
-	TRBJ2-3	-	TRBV7-6	CASSLGASPSADTQYF	TGTGCCAGCAGCTTAGGGGCTAGCCCTTCTGCAGATACGCAGTATTTT
-	TRBJ2-1	-	TRBV7-9	CASSLGGTYNEQFF	TGTGCCAGCAGCTTAGGAGGTACCTACAATGAGCAGTTCTTC
-	TRBJ1-2	-	TRBV5-6	CASSLGAGFSLNGYTF	TGTGCCAGCAGCTTGGGGGCAGGGTTTAGTCTCAATGGCTACACCTTC
-	TRBJ1-5	-	TRBV27	CASSHTGNNQPQHF	TGTGCCAGCAGCCATACAGGGAACAATCAGCCCCAGCATTTT
-	TRBJ2-5	TRBD1	TRBV4-1	CASSQDTGQEETQYF	TGCGCCAGCAGCCAAGATACGGGACAGGAAGAGACCCAGTACTTC
-	TRBJ1-5	-	TRBV23-1	CASQITGKGQPQHF	TGCGCCAGCCAAATAACAGGGAAAGGACAGCCCCAGCATTTT
-	TRBJ2-5	TRBD2	TRBV27	CASSSTLGGIQETQYF	TGTGCCAGCAGTTCCACTCTGGGAGGGATCCAAGAGACCCAGTACTTC
few	TRBJ1-4	-	TRBV7-8	CASSNRATNEKLFF	TGTGCCAGCAGCAACAGGGCAACTAATGAAAAACTGTTTTTT
-	TRBJ2-7	TRBD2	TRBV7-2	CASSLLAASSYEQYF	TGTGCCAGCAGCTTACTAGCGGCAAGCTCCTACGAGCAGTACTTC
-	TRBJ2-5	-	TRBV4-3	CASSQEGEETQYF	TGCGCCAGCAGCCAAGAAGGAGAGGAGACCCAGTACTTC
-	TRBJ2-5	-	TRBV28	CASSLSGQPRQETQYF	TGTGCCAGCAGTTTATCCGGACAGCCTAGGCAAGAGACCCAGTACTTC
once	TRBJ2-1	TRBD1	TRBV19	CASSWGQVYNEQFF	TGTGCCAGTAGTTGGGGACAGGTGTACAATGAGCAGTTCTTC
-	TRBJ1-1	TRBD1	TRBV4-3	CASSRSPTGVTEAFF	TGCGCCAGCAGCCGATCCCCGACAGGGGTAACTGAAGCTTTCTTT
-	TRBJ1-2	TRBD1	TRBV7-6	CASSSGTGFRGYTF	TGTGCCAGCAGCTCCGGGACAGGGTTCCGGGGCTACACCTTC